Given below is one T cell receptor (beta chain) in context. The antigen remains undetermined. This specimen comes from a study of TIL therapy for anti-PD-1-resistant metastatic lung cancer. Across the study: Median tumor PD-L1 proportion score was under 7.5%. Study outcomes and limitations: Treatment-naive, never-smoker and oncogene-addicted patients were overrepresented in this highly selected cohort.

The immunoSEQ assay was v3. Each library reached about 2 million read pairs, or roughly 4.5-6.5 million at deep level. The protocol was immunoSEQ multiplex PCR, while the TCRdb copy is restricted to in-frame clones and leaves out a portion. The sample shows 45,000 to 60,000 clones, around 79% of them seen only once. This CDR3 contains 12 residues. Germline trimming cut 5 bases from V and 6 bases from J; bases unmatched to any gene: 1. The germline V gene encodes CDR1 SGHNT and CDR2 YYREEE (reference sequence). Time point noted: pre-treatment sample, taken before nivolumab and TIL therapy. This TCR was sampled from a woman between 30 and 80 years old with non-small cell lung cancer. The chain uses TRBV5-4 and TRBJ1-2; 10 bases fit TRBD1. The sample consisted of blood, taken at baseline. The DNA for the CDR3 is TGTGCCAGCAGGGGGACAGGGGATGGCTACACCTTC. Amino acids: CASRGTGDGYTF.